Sequencing of this TCR beta chain was carried out in a study of Ad26.COV2.S vaccination and SARS-CoV-2 variants. As for treatment: 15 to 20 received Ad26.COV2.S at low or high dose, single or two shots; about 5 received placebo; per-sample allocation not given. Samples were taken on day 63 after the first vaccine or placebo injection. Unmatched junction bases numbered 2, after V lost 3 bases and J lost 8 bases. The CDR3 sequence is 13 residues long. Germline CDR1 reads SGDLS; CDR2 reads YYNGEE. General study points: Spike-specific TCR breadth was greater after Ad26.COV2.S than placebo.

Notes on this clone: Antigen unknown.

Clones were read by immunoSEQ multiplex PCR, and TCRdb kept only the in-frame ones, dropping some. The data show 250,000 or so clones, roughly nine tenths seen once. This TCR came from a person between 18 and 65 years old who received the Ad26.COV2.S COVID-19 vaccine or a placebo. Source: peripheral blood, taken in a trial of Ad26.COV2.S vaccine versus placebo. The chain employs TRBV9 and TRBJ2-1; 10 bases agree with TRBD2. For the CDR3, the DNA is TGTGCCAGCAGCGATCTAGCGGGAGATGAGCAGTTCTTC. Its protein product is CASSDLAGDEQFF.